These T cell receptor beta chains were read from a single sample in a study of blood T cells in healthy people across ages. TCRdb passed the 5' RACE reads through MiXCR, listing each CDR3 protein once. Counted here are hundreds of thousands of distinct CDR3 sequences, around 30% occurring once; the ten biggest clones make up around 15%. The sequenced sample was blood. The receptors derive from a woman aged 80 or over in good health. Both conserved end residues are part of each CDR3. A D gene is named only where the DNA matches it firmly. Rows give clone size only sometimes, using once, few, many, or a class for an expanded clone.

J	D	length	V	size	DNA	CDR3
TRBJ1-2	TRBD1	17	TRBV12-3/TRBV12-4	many	TGTGCCAGCACAATTAGGGGGACAGGGGGCAAGCGGGATGGCTACACCTTC	CASTIRGTGGKRDGYTF
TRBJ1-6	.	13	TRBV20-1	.	TGCAGTGCCCCGCCAGGGAATAATTCACCCCTCCACTTT	CSAPPGNNSPLHF
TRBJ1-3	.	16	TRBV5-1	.	TGCGCCAGCAGCTTGAACCTTCTGCGGTACGGAAACACCATATATTTT	CASSLNLLRYGNTIYF
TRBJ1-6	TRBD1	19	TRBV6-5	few	TGTGCCAGCAGTTACTCGAACGGGCGGCGGACAGGGAATAATTCACCCCTCCACTTT	CASSYSNGRRTGNNSPLHF
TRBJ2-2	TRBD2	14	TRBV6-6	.	TGTGCCACCAACGGGAGGGGGGACACCGGGGAGCGGTTTTTT	CATNGRGDTGERFF
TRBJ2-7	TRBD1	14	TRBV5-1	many	TGCGCCAGCAGCACCTCCGGGACAGGGGGCGAGCAGTACTTC	CASSTSGTGGEQYF
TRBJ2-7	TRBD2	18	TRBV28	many	TGTGCCAGCTGTTCATCACCCGGGACTAGCGGGGTTACCTACGAGCAGTACTTC	CASCSSPGTSGVTYEQYF
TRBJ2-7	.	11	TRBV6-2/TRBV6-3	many	TGTGCCATCGGACAGTCCTACGAGCAGTACTTC	CAIGQSYEQYF
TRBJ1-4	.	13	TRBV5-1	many	TGCGCCAGCAGCTTGGAATCGGTTGAAAAACTGTTTTTT	CASSLESVEKLFF
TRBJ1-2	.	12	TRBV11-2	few	TGTGCCAGCAGCGCGACCGTTTATGGCTACACCTTC	CASSATVYGYTF
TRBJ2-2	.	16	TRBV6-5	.	TGTGCCAGCAGTCGCTCGGGGGTCGAGAACACCGGGGAGCTGTTTTTT	CASSRSGVENTGELFF
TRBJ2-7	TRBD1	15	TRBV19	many	TGTGCCAGTAGTATAACCGGGACAGGGACCTACGAGCAGTACTTC	CASSITGTGTYEQYF
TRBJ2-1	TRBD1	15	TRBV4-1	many	TGCGCCAGCAGCCAAATGGGACAGGGGGGAGGAGAGCAGTTCTTC	CASSQMGQGGGEQFF
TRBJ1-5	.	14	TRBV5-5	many	TGTGCCAGCAGCGCGGGCCATAGCAATCAGCCCCAGCATTTT	CASSAGHSNQPQHF
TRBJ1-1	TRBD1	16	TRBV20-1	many	TGCAGTGCTAGGGGCGGGACAGGGAGGAGAAACACTGAAGCTTTCTTT	CSARGGTGRRNTEAFF
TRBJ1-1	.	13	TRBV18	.	TGTGCCAGCTCGCCGGTAGAAACCACGGGAGCTTTCTTT	CASSPVETTGAFF